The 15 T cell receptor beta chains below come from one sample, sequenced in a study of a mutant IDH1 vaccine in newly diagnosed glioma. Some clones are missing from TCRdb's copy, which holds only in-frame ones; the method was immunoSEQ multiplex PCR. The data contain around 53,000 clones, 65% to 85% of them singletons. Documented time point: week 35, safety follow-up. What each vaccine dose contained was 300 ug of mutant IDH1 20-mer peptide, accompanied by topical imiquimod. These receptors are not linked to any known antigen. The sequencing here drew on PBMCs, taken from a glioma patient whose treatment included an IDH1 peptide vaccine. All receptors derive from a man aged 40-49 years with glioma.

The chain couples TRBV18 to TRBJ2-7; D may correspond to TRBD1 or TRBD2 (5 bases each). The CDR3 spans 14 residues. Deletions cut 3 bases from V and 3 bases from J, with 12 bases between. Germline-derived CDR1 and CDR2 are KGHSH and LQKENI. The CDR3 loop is CASSPGAGIYEQYF. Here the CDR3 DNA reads TGTGCCAGCTCACCCGGGGCAGGGATCTACGAGCAGTACTTC.

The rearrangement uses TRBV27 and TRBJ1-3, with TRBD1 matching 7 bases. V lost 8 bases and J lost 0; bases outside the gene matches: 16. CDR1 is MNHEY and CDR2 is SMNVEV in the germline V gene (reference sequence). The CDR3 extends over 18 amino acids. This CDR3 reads CASSTVRQGRVSGNTIYF. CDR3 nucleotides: TGTGCCAGCTCTACCGTGCGACAGGGAAGGGTCTCTGGAAACACCATATATTTT.

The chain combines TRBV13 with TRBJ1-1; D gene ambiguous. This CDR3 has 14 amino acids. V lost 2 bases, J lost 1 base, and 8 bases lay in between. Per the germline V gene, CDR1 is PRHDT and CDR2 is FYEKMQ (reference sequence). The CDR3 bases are TGTGCCAGCAGCTTAACGGACGGGAACACTGAAGCTTTCTTT. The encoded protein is CASSLTDGNTEAFF. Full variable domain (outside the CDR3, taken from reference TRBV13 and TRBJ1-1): AAGVIQSPRHLIKEKRETATLKCYPIPRHDTVYWYQQGPGQDPQFLISFYEKMQSDKGSIPDRFSAQQFSDYHSELNMSSLELGDSALYFCASSLTDGNTEAFFGQGTRLTVV.

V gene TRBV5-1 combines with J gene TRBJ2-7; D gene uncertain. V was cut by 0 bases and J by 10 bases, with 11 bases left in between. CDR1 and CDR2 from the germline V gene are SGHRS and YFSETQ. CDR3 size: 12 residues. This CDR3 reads CASSLASQPQYF. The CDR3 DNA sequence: TGCGCCAGCAGCTTGGCGTCCCAACCCCAGTACTTC.

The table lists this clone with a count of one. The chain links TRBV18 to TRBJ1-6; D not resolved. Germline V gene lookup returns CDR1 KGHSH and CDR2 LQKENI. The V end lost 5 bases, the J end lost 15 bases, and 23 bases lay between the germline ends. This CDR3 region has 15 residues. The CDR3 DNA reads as TGTGCCAGCTCATCTGGACTCCTGACGTCCGATTACCTCCACTTT. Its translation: CASSSGLLTSDYLHF.

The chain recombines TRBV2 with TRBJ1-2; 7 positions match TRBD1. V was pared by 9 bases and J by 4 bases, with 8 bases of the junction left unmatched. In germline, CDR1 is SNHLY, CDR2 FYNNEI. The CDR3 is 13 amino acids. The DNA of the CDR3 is TGTGCCAGAACGATGGGACAGAGCTATGGCTACACCTTC. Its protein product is CARTMGQSYGYTF.

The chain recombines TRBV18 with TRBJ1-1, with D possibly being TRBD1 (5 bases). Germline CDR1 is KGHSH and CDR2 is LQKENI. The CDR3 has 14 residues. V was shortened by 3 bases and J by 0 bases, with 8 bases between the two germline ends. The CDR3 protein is CASSPQGVNTEAFF. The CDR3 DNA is TGTGCCAGCTCACCGCAGGGTGTGAACACTGAAGCTTTCTTT. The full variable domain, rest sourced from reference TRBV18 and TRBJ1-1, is NAGVMQNPRHLVRRRGQEARLRCSPMKGHSHVYWYRQLPEEGLKFMVYLQKENIIDESGMPKERFSAEFPKEGPSILRIQQVVRGDSAAYFCASSPQGVNTEAFFGQGTRLTVV.

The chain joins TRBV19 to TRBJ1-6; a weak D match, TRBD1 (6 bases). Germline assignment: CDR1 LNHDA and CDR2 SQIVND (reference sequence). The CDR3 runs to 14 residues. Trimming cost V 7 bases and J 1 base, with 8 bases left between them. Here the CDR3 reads CASKGVSYNSPLHF. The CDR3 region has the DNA TGTGCCAGTAAGGGGGTATCCTATAATTCACCCCTCCACTTT.

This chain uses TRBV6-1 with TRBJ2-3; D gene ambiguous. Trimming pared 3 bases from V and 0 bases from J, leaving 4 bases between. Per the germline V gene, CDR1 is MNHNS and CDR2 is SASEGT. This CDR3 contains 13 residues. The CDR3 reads CASSELSTDTQYF. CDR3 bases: TGTGCCAGCAGTGAGCTTAGCACAGATACGCAGTATTTT.

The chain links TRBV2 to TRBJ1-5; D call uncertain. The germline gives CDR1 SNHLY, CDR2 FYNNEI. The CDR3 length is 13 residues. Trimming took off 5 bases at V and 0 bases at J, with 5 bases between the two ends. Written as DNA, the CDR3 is TGTGCCAGCAGTAAAGATAGCAATCAGCCCCAGCATTTT. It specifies CASSKDSNQPQHF.

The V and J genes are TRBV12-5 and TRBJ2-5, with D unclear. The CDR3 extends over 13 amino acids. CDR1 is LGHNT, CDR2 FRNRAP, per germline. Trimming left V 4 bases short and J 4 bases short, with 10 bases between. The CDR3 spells CASGSANGETQYF. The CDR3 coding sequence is TGTGCTAGTGGTTCCGCTAATGGAGAGACCCAGTACTTC.

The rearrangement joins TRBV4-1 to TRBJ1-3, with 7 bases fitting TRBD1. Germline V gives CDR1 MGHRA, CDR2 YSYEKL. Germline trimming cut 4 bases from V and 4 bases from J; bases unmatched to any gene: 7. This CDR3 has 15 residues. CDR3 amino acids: CASSRTGEGGNTIYF. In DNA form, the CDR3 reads TGCGCCAGCAGCCGTACAGGGGAAGGCGGAAACACCATATATTTT.

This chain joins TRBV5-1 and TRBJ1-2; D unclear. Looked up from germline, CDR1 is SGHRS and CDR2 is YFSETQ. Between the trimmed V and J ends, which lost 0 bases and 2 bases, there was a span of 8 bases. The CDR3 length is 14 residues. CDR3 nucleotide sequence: TGCGCCAGCAGCTTGGAGGCAGCGAACTATGGCTACACCTTC. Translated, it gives CASSLEAANYGYTF.

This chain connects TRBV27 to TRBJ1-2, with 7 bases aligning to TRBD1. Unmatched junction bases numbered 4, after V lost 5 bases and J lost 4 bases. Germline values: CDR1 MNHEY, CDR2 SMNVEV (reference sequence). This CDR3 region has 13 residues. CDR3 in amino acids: CASSPRGAYGYTF. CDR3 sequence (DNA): TGTGCCAGCAGTCCCAGGGGGGCCTATGGCTACACCTTC.

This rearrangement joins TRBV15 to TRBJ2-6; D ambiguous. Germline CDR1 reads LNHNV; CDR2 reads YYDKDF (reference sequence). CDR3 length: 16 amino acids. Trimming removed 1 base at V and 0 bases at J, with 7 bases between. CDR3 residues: CATSRGRNSGANVLTF. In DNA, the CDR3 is TGTGCCACCAGCAGAGGAAGAAACTCTGGGGCCAACGTCCTGACTTTC.